These T cell receptor beta chains were read from a single sample in a study of blood T cell repertoires in COVID-19. Measured with immunoSEQ multiplex PCR; TCRdb has only the in-frame clones, and not every one. Of 50,000 to 70,000 clones in the sample, more than 90% were seen once. Sequenced: peripheral blood. These TCRs come from a man in his 60s with acute or convalescent COVID-19. CDR3s include the opening cysteine and the closing phenylalanine or tryptophan. The order of the fields is clone size, J gene, D gene, V gene, CDR3 protein, CDR3 DNA. The D gene is left open where the match is weak. Expanded clones get a size class; other rows say once, few or many, or leave the size out.

clone size: .; J gene: TRBJ1-5; D gene: TRBD1; V gene: TRBV30; CDR3 protein: CAWSLGQNNQPQHF; CDR3 DNA: TGTGCCTGGAGTTTGGGACAGAACAATCAGCCCCAGCATTTT
clone size: .; J gene: TRBJ1-2; D gene: TRBD1; V gene: TRBV25-1; CDR3 protein: CASRAGTGVYGYTF; CDR3 DNA: TGTGCCAGCAGGGCCGGGACAGGGGTATATGGCTACACCTTC
clone size: .; J gene: TRBJ1-2; D gene: TRBD1; V gene: TRBV5-1; CDR3 protein: CASSLAGQTFGYGYTF; CDR3 DNA: TGCGCCAGCAGCTTGGCGGGACAGACCTTTGGGTATGGCTACACCTTC
clone size: .; J gene: TRBJ2-5; D gene: TRBD2; V gene: TRBV29-1; CDR3 protein: CSVALASGRRETQYF; CDR3 DNA: TGCAGCGTTGCGTTGGCTAGCGGGAGAAGAGAGACCCAGTACTTC
clone size: .; J gene: TRBJ1-1; D gene: TRBD1; V gene: TRBV27; CDR3 protein: CASRETGSFAEAFF; CDR3 DNA: TGTGCCAGCAGGGAGACAGGGTCCTTCGCTGAAGCTTTCTTT
clone size: .; J gene: TRBJ2-3; D gene: .; V gene: TRBV9; CDR3 protein: CASSVGAGGGGTDTQYF; CDR3 DNA: TGTGCCAGCAGCGTAGGAGCAGGGGGAGGCGGCACAGATACGCAGTATTTT
clone size: .; J gene: TRBJ2-5; D gene: TRBD2; V gene: TRBV7-2; CDR3 protein: CASSRPGLAGKQETQYF; CDR3 DNA: TGTGCCAGCAGCCGCCCGGGGTTAGCGGGAAAACAAGAGACCCAGTACTTC
clone size: .; J gene: TRBJ2-3; D gene: .; V gene: TRBV5-1; CDR3 protein: CASSLGGRTDTQYF; CDR3 DNA: TGCGCCAGCAGCCTCGGGGGAAGGACAGATACGCAGTATTTT
clone size: .; J gene: TRBJ2-2; D gene: TRBD2; V gene: TRBV5-1; CDR3 protein: CASSEGLAGTWELFF; CDR3 DNA: TGCGCCAGCAGCGAGGGACTAGCGGGAACCTGGGAGCTGTTTTTT
clone size: once; J gene: TRBJ1-2; D gene: .; V gene: TRBV5-8; CDR3 protein: CASSRRGTDSYGYTF; CDR3 DNA: TGTGCCAGCAGCCGGCGGGGGACGGACTCTTATGGCTACACCTTC
clone size: .; J gene: TRBJ2-1; D gene: TRBD2; V gene: TRBV19; CDR3 protein: CASTSGGRGPDEQFF; CDR3 DNA: TGTGCCAGTACTAGCGGGGGGCGGGGTCCGGATGAGCAGTTCTTC
clone size: .; J gene: TRBJ1-5; D gene: .; V gene: TRBV19; CDR3 protein: CASSGRRSGSPQHF; CDR3 DNA: TGTGCCAGTAGTGGTCGTCGCTCGGGATCGCCCCAGCATTTT
clone size: .; J gene: TRBJ2-5; D gene: .; V gene: TRBV7-3; CDR3 protein: CASSLSAGAGETQYF; CDR3 DNA: TGTGCCAGCAGCTTAAGCGCAGGGGCAGGGGAGACCCAGTACTTC
clone size: .; J gene: TRBJ2-5; D gene: TRBD2; V gene: TRBV27; CDR3 protein: CASRPAGGQETQYF; CDR3 DNA: TGTGCCAGCAGACCCGCCGGGGGGCAAGAGACCCAGTACTTC
clone size: few; J gene: TRBJ2-2; D gene: .; V gene: TRBV10-3; CDR3 protein: CAISIEEGANTGELFF; CDR3 DNA: TGTGCCATCAGTATTGAGGAGGGCGCAAACACCGGGGAGCTGTTTTTT
clone size: .; J gene: TRBJ1-1; D gene: .; V gene: TRBV4-3; CDR3 protein: CASSVRIGNTEAFF; CDR3 DNA: TGCGCCAGCAGCGTCAGGATAGGGAACACTGAAGCTTTCTTT
clone size: .; J gene: TRBJ2-3; D gene: TRBD2; V gene: TRBV30; CDR3 protein: CAWRTGTSGTDTQYF; CDR3 DNA: TGTGCCTGGAGGACGGGGACTAGCGGCACAGATACGCAGTATTTT
clone size: .; J gene: TRBJ2-1; D gene: TRBD2; V gene: TRBV5-1; CDR3 protein: CASSASGTSGNYNEQFF; CDR3 DNA: TGCGCCAGCAGCGCCTCCGGGACTAGCGGGAACTACAATGAGCAGTTCTTC
clone size: .; J gene: TRBJ1-2; D gene: .; V gene: TRBV7-2; CDR3 protein: CASSSLFQGSNSYGYTF; CDR3 DNA: TGTGCCAGCAGCTCTCTTTTTCAGGGGTCCAACAGCTATGGCTACACCTTC
clone size: .; J gene: TRBJ2-1; D gene: TRBD2; V gene: TRBV6-2/TRBV6-3; CDR3 protein: CASSYGTSGINEQFF; CDR3 DNA: TGTGCCAGCAGTTACGGGACTAGCGGGATCAATGAGCAGTTCTTC
clone size: few; J gene: TRBJ2-5; D gene: TRBD1; V gene: TRBV3-1/TRBV3-2; CDR3 protein: CASSQDIGTEGTQYF; CDR3 DNA: TGTGCCAGCAGCCAAGATATCGGGACAGAAGGGACCCAGTACTTC
clone size: .; J gene: TRBJ2-7; D gene: TRBD2; V gene: TRBV13; CDR3 protein: CASSLGSGIGAKQYF; CDR3 DNA: TGTGCCAGCAGCTTAGGTAGCGGGATTGGCGCGAAGCAGTACTTC
clone size: .; J gene: TRBJ2-1; D gene: TRBD1; V gene: TRBV28; CDR3 protein: CASSLWGTGAFNEQFF; CDR3 DNA: TGTGCCAGCAGTCTATGGGGGACAGGGGCATTCAATGAGCAGTTCTTC
clone size: .; J gene: TRBJ1-2; D gene: .; V gene: TRBV28; CDR3 protein: CASSGRGRDGYTF; CDR3 DNA: TGTGCCAGCAGTGGCAGGGGACGAGATGGCTACACCTTC
clone size: .; J gene: TRBJ1-1; D gene: TRBD1; V gene: TRBV6-2/TRBV6-3; CDR3 protein: CASSPYGDRGVTFF; CDR3 DNA: TGTGCCAGCAGTCCCTACGGGGACAGGGGGGTAACTTTCTTT
clone size: once; J gene: TRBJ1-1; D gene: .; V gene: TRBV7-2; CDR3 protein: CASSQGRRTEAFF; CDR3 DNA: TGTGCCAGCAGCCAAGGAAGGAGGACTGAAGCTTTCTTT
clone size: .; J gene: TRBJ2-1; D gene: .; V gene: TRBV2; CDR3 protein: CASRPRQEPYNEQFF; CDR3 DNA: TGTGCCAGCAGGCCCCGACAGGAGCCCTACAATGAGCAGTTCTTC
clone size: .; J gene: TRBJ1-2; D gene: .; V gene: TRBV12-3/TRBV12-4; CDR3 protein: CASSLRGYGYTF; CDR3 DNA: TGTGCCAGCAGTTTACGAGGGTATGGCTACACCTTC